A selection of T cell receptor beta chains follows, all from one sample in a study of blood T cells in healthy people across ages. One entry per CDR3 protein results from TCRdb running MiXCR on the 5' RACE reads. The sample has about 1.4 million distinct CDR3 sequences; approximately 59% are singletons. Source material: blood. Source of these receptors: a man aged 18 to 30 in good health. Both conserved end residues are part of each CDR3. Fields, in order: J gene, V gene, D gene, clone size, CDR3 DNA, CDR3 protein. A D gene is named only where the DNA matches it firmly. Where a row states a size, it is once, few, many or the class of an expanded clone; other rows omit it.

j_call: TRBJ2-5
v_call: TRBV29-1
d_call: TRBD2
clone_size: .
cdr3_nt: TGCAGCGTTGCTAGCGGGGGGCCCGGAGAGACCCAGTACTTC
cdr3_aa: CSVASGGPGETQYF

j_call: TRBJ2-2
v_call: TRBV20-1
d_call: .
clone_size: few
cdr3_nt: TGCAGTGCTAGAGATTTGGGGCGTACCGGGGAGCTGTTTTTT
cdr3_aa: CSARDLGRTGELFF

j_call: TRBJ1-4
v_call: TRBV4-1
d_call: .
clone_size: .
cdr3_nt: TGCGCCAGCAGCCAAAGGCCGGGACTGGTGAATGAAAAACTGTTTTTT
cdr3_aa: CASSQRPGLVNEKLFF

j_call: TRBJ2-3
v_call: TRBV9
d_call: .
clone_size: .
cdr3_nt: TGTGCCAGCAGCCTGCGAATGACTTCAGATACGCAGTATTTT
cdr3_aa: CASSLRMTSDTQYF

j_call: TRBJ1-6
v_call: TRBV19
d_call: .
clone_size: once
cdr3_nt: TGTGCCAGTAGTATTAAGGGAAGGGGTTCACCCCTCCACTTT
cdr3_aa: CASSIKGRGSPLHF

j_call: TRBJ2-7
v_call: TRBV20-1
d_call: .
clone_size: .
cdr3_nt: TGCAGTGCTAAGGGGAAGGTCCACGAGCAGTACTTC
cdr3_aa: CSAKGKVHEQYF

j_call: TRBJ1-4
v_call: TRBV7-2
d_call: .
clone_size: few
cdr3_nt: TGTGCCAGCAGCCCGTCAACTAATGAAAAACTGTTTTTT
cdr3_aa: CASSPSTNEKLFF

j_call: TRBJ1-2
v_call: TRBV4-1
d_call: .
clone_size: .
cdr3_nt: TGCGCCAGCAGCCGTAGCGAGGGGAACTATGGCTACACCTTC
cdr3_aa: CASSRSEGNYGYTF

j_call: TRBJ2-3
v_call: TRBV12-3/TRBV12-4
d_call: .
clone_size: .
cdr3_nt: TGTGCCAGCACCTTCGCGGTAGGGGCAGTCACAGATACGCAGTATTTT
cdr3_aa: CASTFAVGAVTDTQYF

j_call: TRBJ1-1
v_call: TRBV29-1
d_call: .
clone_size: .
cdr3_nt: TGCAGCGTTGTGACTACTGAAGCTTTCTTT
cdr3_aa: CSVVTTEAFF

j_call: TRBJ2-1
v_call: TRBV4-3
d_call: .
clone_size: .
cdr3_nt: TGCGCCAGCAGCCAGTCGGACCGCCTCTACAATGAGCAGTTCTTC
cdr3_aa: CASSQSDRLYNEQFF

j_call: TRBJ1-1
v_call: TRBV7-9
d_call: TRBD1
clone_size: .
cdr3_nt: TGTGCCAGCAGCCAACCGACAGGGATGAACACTGAAGCTTTCTTT
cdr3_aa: CASSQPTGMNTEAFF

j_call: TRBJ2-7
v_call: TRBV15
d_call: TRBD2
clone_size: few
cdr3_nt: TGTGCCACCAGCAGCCCTTCTAGCGGGAACCACGAGCAGTACTTC
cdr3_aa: CATSSPSSGNHEQYF

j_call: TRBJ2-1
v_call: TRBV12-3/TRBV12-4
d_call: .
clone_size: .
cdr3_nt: TGTGCCAGCACCAATCCTGATGAGCAGTTCTTC
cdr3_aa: CASTNPDEQFF

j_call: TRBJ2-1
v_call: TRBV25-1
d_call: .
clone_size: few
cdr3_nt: TGTGCCAGCAGTGAATTAGCGGCCTACAATGAGCAGTTCTTC
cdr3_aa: CASSELAAYNEQFF

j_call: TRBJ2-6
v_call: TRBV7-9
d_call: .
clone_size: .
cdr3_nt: TGTGCCAGCAGTACCACGAGGGGTCGTGAGGAGGCCAACGTCCTGACTTTC
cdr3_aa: CASSTTRGREEANVLTF

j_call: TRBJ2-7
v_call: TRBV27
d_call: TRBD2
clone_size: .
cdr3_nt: TGTGCCAGCAGTTTGAGCGGCGGGAGGGCCCTCGGTTACGAGCAGTACTTC
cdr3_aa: CASSLSGGRALGYEQYF

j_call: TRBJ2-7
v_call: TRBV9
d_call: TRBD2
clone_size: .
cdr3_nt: TGTGCCAGCAGCGTAGGGGCTAGCGGGAGCCTTAACTACGAGCAGTACTTC
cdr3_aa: CASSVGASGSLNYEQYF

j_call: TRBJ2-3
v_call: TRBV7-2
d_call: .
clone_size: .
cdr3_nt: TGTGCCAGCAGCTACGGGAGTCGCGCAGATACGCAGTATTTT
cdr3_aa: CASSYGSRADTQYF

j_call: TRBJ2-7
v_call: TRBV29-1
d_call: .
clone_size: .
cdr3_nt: TGCAGCGTTGGAGCAACTCTCCCCCCCTACGAGCAGTACTTC
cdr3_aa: CSVGATLPPYEQYF

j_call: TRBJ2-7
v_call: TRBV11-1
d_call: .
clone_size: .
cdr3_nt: TGTGCCAGCAGCTTCATTTCTGGGCGGGGCGACGAGCAGTACTTC
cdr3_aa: CASSFISGRGDEQYF

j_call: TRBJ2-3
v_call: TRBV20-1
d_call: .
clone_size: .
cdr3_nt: TGCAGTGCTAGAGACCCCATAATGGAGACAGATACGCAGTATTTT
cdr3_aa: CSARDPIMETDTQYF

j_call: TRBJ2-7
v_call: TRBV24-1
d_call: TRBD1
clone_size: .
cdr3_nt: TGTGCCACACCTCTCCGGGACAGGGAAACCTACGAGCAGTACTTC
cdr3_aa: CATPLRDRETYEQYF

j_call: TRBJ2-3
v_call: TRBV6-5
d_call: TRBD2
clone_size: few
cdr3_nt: TGTGCCAGCAGTTACTCTCCGGGAGCGGGGGATACGCAGTATTTT
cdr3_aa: CASSYSPGAGDTQYF

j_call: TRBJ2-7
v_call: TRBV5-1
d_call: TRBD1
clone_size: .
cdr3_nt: TGCGCCAGCAGCTTACGAACAACCGGGACAGGACACTACGAGCAGTACTTC
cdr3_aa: CASSLRTTGTGHYEQYF

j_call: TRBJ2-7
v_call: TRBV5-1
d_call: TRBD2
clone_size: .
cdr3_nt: TGCGCCAGCAGCTTGGGACTAGCGGTTAGGAGGACACGGCCCTACGAGCAGTACTTC
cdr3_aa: CASSLGLAVRRTRPYEQYF

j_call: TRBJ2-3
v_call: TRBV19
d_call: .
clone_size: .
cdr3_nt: TGTGCCAGTAGGTCCCCAGGGAATACGCAGTATTTT
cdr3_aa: CASRSPGNTQYF

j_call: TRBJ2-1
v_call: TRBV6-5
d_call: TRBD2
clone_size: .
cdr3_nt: TGTGCCAGCAGTTACTCTAGGGCGGGAGATGAGCAGTTCTTC
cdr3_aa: CASSYSRAGDEQFF

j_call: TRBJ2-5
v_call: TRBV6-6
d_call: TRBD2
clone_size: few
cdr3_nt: TGTGCTAGCGGGGGGGCTTGGGAGACCCAGTACTTC
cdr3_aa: CASGGAWETQYF

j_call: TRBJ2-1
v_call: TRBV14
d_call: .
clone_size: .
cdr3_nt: TGTGCCAGCAGCCAAGACTTGAGCGATGAGCAGTTCTTC
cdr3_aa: CASSQDLSDEQFF

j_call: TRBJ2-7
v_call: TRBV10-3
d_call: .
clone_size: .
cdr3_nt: TGTGCCATCAGTGATCCGGACTACGAGCAGTACTTC
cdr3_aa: CAISDPDYEQYF

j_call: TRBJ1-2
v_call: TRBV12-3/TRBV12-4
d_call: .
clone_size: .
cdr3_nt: TGTGCCAGCAGTTTGAAGGAACCCACTAACTATGGCTACACCTTC
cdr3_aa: CASSLKEPTNYGYTF

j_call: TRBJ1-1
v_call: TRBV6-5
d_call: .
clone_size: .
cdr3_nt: TGTGCCAGCAGTGATATGGGGGTTACTGAAGCTTTCTTT
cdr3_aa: CASSDMGVTEAFF

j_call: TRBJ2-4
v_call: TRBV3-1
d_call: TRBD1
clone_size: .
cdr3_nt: TGTGCCAGCAGCCAAGAGACAGGGATAGCCAAAAACATTCAGTACTTC
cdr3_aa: CASSQETGIAKNIQYF

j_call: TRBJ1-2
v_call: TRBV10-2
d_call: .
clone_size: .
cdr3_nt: TGCGCCAGCAGTGAGTCGATGCAGGGACCCTACTATGGCTACACCTTC
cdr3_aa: CASSESMQGPYYGYTF

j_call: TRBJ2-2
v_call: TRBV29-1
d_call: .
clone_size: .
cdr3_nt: TGCAGCGTTGATGCGGACACTAACACCGGGGAGCTGTTTTTT
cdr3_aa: CSVDADTNTGELFF

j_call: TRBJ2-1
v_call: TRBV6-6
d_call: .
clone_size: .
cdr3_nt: TGTGCCAGCAGTTACGAACTCCCTAATGAGCAGTTCTTC
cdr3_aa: CASSYELPNEQFF

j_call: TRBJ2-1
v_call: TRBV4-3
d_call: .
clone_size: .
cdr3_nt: TGCGCCAGCAGCCAAGATGCCGGCGACCTGACTAGTAATAAGCAGTTCTTC
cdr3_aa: CASSQDAGDLTSNKQFF

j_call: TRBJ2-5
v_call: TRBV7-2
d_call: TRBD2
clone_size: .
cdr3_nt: TGTGCCAGCAGCTCCCCACTCCCACTAGCGGGGGCACAAGAGACCCAGTACTTC
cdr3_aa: CASSSPLPLAGAQETQYF

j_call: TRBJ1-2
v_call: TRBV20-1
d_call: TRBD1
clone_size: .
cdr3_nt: TGCAGTGCCAAACCGGGACAGGGAGACTATGGCTACACCTTC
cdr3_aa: CSAKPGQGDYGYTF

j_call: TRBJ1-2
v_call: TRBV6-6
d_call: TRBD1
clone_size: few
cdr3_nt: TGTGCCAGCAGGGGGGACAGGGTTTATGGCTACACCTTC
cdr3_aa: CASRGDRVYGYTF

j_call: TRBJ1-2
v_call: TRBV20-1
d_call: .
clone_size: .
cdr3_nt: TGCAGTGCTAGAGATGGTGTGGGGTTTGATGGCTACACCTTC
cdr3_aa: CSARDGVGFDGYTF

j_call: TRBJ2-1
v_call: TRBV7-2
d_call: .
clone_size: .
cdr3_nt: TGTGCCAGCAGCTTAGCGCTTTGGGTTGATGAGCAGTTCTTC
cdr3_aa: CASSLALWVDEQFF

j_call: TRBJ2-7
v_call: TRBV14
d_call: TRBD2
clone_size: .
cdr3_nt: TGTGCCAGCAGCCGGGATGGGACTAGCACCTACGAGCAGTACTTC
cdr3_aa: CASSRDGTSTYEQYF

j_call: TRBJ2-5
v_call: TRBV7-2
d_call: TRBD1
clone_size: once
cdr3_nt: TGTGCCAGCAGCTCCGACAGGGCCGAAGAGACCCAGTACTTC
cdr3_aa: CASSSDRAEETQYF

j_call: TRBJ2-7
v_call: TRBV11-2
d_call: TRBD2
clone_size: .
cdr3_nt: TGTGCCAGCAGCTTAGCAGCGGGAGGCTACAATGAGCAGTACTTC
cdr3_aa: CASSLAAGGYNEQYF

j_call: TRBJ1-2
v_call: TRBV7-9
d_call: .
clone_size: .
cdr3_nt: TGTGCCAGCAGCTTATCTGACGTCCACTATGGCTACACCTTC
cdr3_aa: CASSLSDVHYGYTF

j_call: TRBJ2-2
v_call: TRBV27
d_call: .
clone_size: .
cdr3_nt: TGTGCCAGTACAGCGGGCGGTCCCTCTGGGGAGCTGTTTTTT
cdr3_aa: CASTAGGPSGELFF

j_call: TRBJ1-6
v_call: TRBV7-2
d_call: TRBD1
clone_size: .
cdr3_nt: TGTGCCAGCAGCTCCCGGACAGGGGGTCCCTCACCCCTCCACTTT
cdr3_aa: CASSSRTGGPSPLHF

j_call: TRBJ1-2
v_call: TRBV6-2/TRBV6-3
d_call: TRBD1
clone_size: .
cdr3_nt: TGTGCCAGCCTGCAGGGGGGTAAATATGGCTACACCTTC
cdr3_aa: CASLQGGKYGYTF

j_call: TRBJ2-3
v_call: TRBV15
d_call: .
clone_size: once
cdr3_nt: TGTGCCACCAGCAGAGATCGTGGCGGGGACACAGATACGCAGTATTTT
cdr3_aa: CATSRDRGGDTDTQYF

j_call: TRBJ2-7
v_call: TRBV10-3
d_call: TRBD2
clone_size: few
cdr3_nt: TGTGCCATCAGTGGGACTAGCGGGTCCCACGAGCAGTACTTC
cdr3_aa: CAISGTSGSHEQYF

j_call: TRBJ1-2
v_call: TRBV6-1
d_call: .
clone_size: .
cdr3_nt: TGTGCCAGCAGTGAAGGTCCAGGGAACTATGGCTACACCTTC
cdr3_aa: CASSEGPGNYGYTF

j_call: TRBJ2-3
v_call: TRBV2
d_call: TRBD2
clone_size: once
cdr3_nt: TGTGCCAGCAGTGATCGGGAGGCGGGATCTAGCACAGATACGCAGTATTTT
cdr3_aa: CASSDREAGSSTDTQYF